Shown below are 14 T cell receptor beta chains from a single sample sequenced in a study of shared clonotypes between healthy human individuals. Only CD45RO-negative cells positively selected for CCR7 counted as naive CD8 cells, so terminally differentiated effector memory CD45RA+ cells were excluded. Here immunoSEQ multiplex PCR was the method, and the copy in TCRdb shows in-frame clones only, minus some. The sample yields around 2,000,000 clones, about 95% seen once. The sequencing sample was made of naive CD8+ T cells sorted from blood. The receptors shown here come from a man aged 18 to 29 in good health.

This chain links TRBV10-3 with TRBJ2-1; TRBD1 aligns across 9 bases. The germline V gene has CDR1 ENHRY and CDR2 SYGVKD. The CDR3 is 15 residues long. V gave up 3 bases and J gave up 1 base; unmatched junction bases: 1. This CDR3 reads CAISEGTGSYNEQFF. CDR3 DNA sequence: TGTGCCATCAGTGAAGGGACAGGGTCCTACAATGAGCAGTTCTTC.

The V call is TRBV5-1, the J call TRBJ2-2, with D hard to call. Trimming left V 0 bases short and J 7 bases short, with 7 bases between. The germline gives CDR1 SGHRS, CDR2 YFSETQ. The CDR3 sequence is 13 residues long. CDR3 loop: CASSLESDGELFF. The CDR3 DNA sequence: TGCGCCAGCAGCTTGGAGTCCGACGGGGAGCTGTTTTTT.

The chain combines TRBV7-9 with TRBJ2-1, with D possibly being TRBD1 or TRBD2 (5 bases each). The germline V and J ends were trimmed by 8 bases and 6 bases, with 20 bases remaining between them. CDR1 is SEHNR, CDR2 FQNEAQ, per germline (reference sequence). This CDR3 contains 15 residues. The DNA for the CDR3 is TGTGCCAGCGACTCCGGGGCCACATTTGGCAATGAGCAGTTCTTC. This encodes CASDSGATFGNEQFF.

This chain uses TRBV6-5 with TRBJ2-3; 10 bases match TRBD1. J lost 5 bases, V lost 6 bases, and 8 bases had no gene match. Germline CDR1 and CDR2: MNHEY and SVGAGI. The CDR3 sequence is 15 residues long. The CDR3 spells CASRPTGTGEDTQYF. The CDR3 DNA reads TGTGCCAGCAGGCCGACCGGGACAGGGGAAGATACGCAGTATTTT.

This sequence joins TRBV5-8 and TRBJ2-3; perhaps TRBD1 as D (6 bases). CDR3 size: 16 residues. V shed 0 bases and J shed 1 base, with 12 bases lying between them. Germline lookup yields CDR1 SGHTS and CDR2 YDEGEE. The DNA of the CDR3 is TGTGCCAGCAGCTTGGAAACAGGGTGGGGCACAGATACGCAGTATTTT. This encodes CASSLETGWGTDTQYF.

The chain links TRBV27 to TRBJ2-3; 7 bases are shared with TRBD2. CDR1 and CDR2 (germline): MNHEY, SMNVEV (reference sequence). The CDR3 is 13 residues long. V dropped 10 bases and J dropped 4; count of bases not matched to a gene: 8. CDR3 protein: CATSGGRADTQYF. In DNA, the CDR3 is TGTGCCACCTCTGGGGGGAGGGCAGATACGCAGTATTTT.

This clone was seen only once. The chain joins TRBV27 to TRBJ2-7, with 12 bases identical to TRBD2. Germline CDR1 and CDR2: MNHEY and SMNVEV (reference sequence). The CDR3 loop spans 14 amino acids. Trimming took 4 bases from V and 7 from J; bases not matched to a gene: 5. The CDR3, as DNA: TGTGCCAGCAGTTCAGCTAGCGGGAGGGCGGAGCAGTACTTC. Translated, it gives CASSSASGRAEQYF.

The table lists this clone with a few counts. This rearrangement joins TRBV15 to TRBJ1-4; D possibly corresponds to TRBD1 (5 bases). The CDR3 consists of 15 residues. The germline V and J ends were trimmed by 3 bases and 6 bases, with 14 bases remaining between them. In germline, CDR1 is LNHNV, CDR2 YYDKDF (reference sequence). The CDR3 sequence: CATSSDPGADEKLFF. For the CDR3, the DNA is TGTGCCACCAGCAGCGACCCTGGGGCGGATGAAAAACTGTTTTTT.

The chain recombines TRBV7-9 with TRBJ1-6, with D hard to call. Germline V gives CDR1 SEHNR, CDR2 FQNEAQ (reference sequence). The ends were cut back, 5 bases at V and 14 bases at J, with 13 bases in the middle. This CDR3 has 12 amino acids. The CDR3 protein is CASSQASLALHF. CDR3 sequence (DNA): TGTGCCAGCAGCCAGGCATCTTTAGCCCTCCACTTT.

Worth noting for this clone: The junction differs from germline at one of its ends, possibly a read error. The genes are TRBV7-7 and TRBJ2-2; TRBD1 is a possible D gene (5 bases). The CDR3 totals 16 residues. Looked up from germline, CDR1 is SSHAT and CDR2 is FNYEAQ (reference sequence). The CDR3 DNA reads TGTGCTAGCAGCTTAGAAGGGGAACGCGGCACCGGGGAGCTGTTTTTT. This encodes CASSLEGERGTGELFF.

The V and J genes are TRBV7-2 and TRBJ2-1; 8 nucleotides align to TRBD2. The junction had 2 bases not matched to a gene; V was cut back by 3 bases and J by 7 bases. The CDR3 runs to 13 residues. Per germline, CDR1 SGHTA and CDR2 FQGNSA. The CDR3, as DNA: TGTGCCAGCAGCTTTGGACTAGCAAATGAGCAGTTCTTC. This encodes CASSFGLANEQFF.

This chain links TRBV2 with TRBJ1-5, with D uncertain. The CDR3 runs 13 residues. Deletions cut 2 bases from V and 5 bases from J, with 7 bases between. Germline assignment: CDR1 SNHLY and CDR2 FYNNEI. CDR3 amino acids: CASSEYPHQPQHF. Here the CDR3 DNA reads TGTGCCAGCAGTGAATACCCCCATCAGCCCCAGCATTTT.

This clone was picked up one time. The rearrangement uses TRBV25-1 and TRBJ2-7; D is unresolved. Germline lookup yields CDR1 MGHDK and CDR2 SYGVNS. The CDR3 spans 10 residues. The ends were cut back, 4 bases at V and 6 bases at J, with 4 bases in the middle. CDR3 loop: CASSGPEQYF. The CDR3 DNA is TGTGCCAGCAGTGGTCCCGAGCAGTACTTC.

This clone has only one observation. The V gene is TRBV6-4, the J gene TRBJ1-5; 9 bases agree with TRBD1. Trimming at V came to 4 bases and at J to 2 bases, leaving 12 bases not matched to a gene. This CDR3 comprises 18 residues. Germline-derived CDR1 and CDR2 are MRHNA and SNTAGT. The CDR3 here is CASSVPGQGTLCNQPQHF. The CDR3 DNA reads as TGTGCCAGCAGTGTACCGGGACAGGGCACCCTTTGCAATCAGCCCCAGCATTTT.